The rows below give T cell receptor beta chains drawn from one sample of a study of cytomegalovirus exposure and HLA in healthy donors. The method was immunoSEQ multiplex PCR; TCRdb's version includes in-frame clones alone and lacks a portion of them. The data contain about 180,000 clones, 80% of them singletons. Material: PBMCs. These receptors were obtained from a man aged 35 to 55 in good health and CMV-seronegative. The CDR3 runs from the conserved cysteine through the conserved F or W. The D gene is left open where the match is weak. Where a row states a size, it is once, few, many or the class of an expanded clone; other rows omit it.

j_call cdr3_length v_call clone_size d_call cdr3_nt cdr3_aa
TRBJ1-5 15 TRBV4-3 - - TGCGCCAGCAGCCAAGATCTGGGCAGTGTCCAGCCCCAGCATTTT CASSQDLGSVQPQHF
TRBJ2-7 15 TRBV4-3 - TRBD1 TGCGCCAGCAGCCAAGATCACAGGGGTACCTACGAGCAGTACTTC CASSQDHRGTYEQYF
TRBJ2-6 17 TRBV7-2 - TRBD1 TGTGCCAGCAGCTTAAGAGGGGGCAGCTCTGGGGCCAACGTCCTGACTTTC CASSLRGGSSGANVLTF
TRBJ1-2 14 TRBV5-1 once TRBD1 TGCGCCAGCAGCTTGGGGGCAGGGGGCTATGGCTACACCTTC CASSLGAGGYGYTF
TRBJ2-7 13 TRBV30 once - TGTGCCTGGGACGGGAGCCGCTCCTACGAGCAGTACTTC CAWDGSRSYEQYF
TRBJ1-2 14 TRBV30 - - TGTGCCTGGAGTGTACGCTTCAGGGGAGATGGCTACACCTTC CAWSVRFRGDGYTF
TRBJ1-2 11 TRBV5-6 - TRBD1 TGTGCCAGCAGTACGACAGGGGGAAACACCTTC CASSTTGGNTF
TRBJ2-7 12 TRBV2 - TRBD1 TGTGCCAGCTTAGACAGGGGCTACGAGCAGTACTTC CASLDRGYEQYF
TRBJ2-2 14 TRBV2 - - TGTGCCAGCAGACCAACAGGTGCACCCGGGGAGCTGTTTTTT CASRPTGAPGELFF
TRBJ2-7 13 TRBV6-5 - - TGTGCCAGCAAAAGACAGGCCGCCTACGAGCAGTACTTC CASKRQAAYEQYF
TRBJ2-1 15 TRBV10-1 - TRBD1 TGCGCCAGCAGTGAAATACAGGGGGCCTACAATGAGCAGTTCTTC CASSEIQGAYNEQFF
TRBJ2-2 16 TRBV5-1 - TRBD2 TGCGCCAGCAGCCCCCCTAGCGGGTGGAACACCGGGGAGCTGTTTTTT CASSPPSGWNTGELFF
TRBJ2-7 15 TRBV5-1 - TRBD2 TGCGCCAGCAGCCAGAGGCTAGCGGGAGGTTACGAGCAGTACTTC CASSQRLAGGYEQYF
TRBJ1-6 13 TRBV6-5 - TRBD1 TGTGCCAGCAGTACAGGGGGCAAATTGTCCCTCCACTTT CASSTGGKLSLHF
TRBJ2-1 16 TRBV18 few - TGTGCCAGCTCACCACCAGGATTAGACAGGCACAATGAGCAGTTCTTC CASSPPGLDRHNEQFF
TRBJ1-1 13 TRBV7-9 - - TGTGCCAGCAGCCCCCCCGGGAGCCCTGGCGCTTTCTTT CASSPPGSPGAFF
TRBJ2-7 13 TRBV30 - TRBD1 TGTGCCTGGACAGGGGGCTTTGGGTACGAGCAGTACTTC CAWTGGFGYEQYF
TRBJ1-2 16 TRBV2 - TRBD1 TGTGCCAGCAGTCAGAATCAGGACAGGACGAGCACTGGCTACACCTTC CASSQNQDRTSTGYTF
TRBJ2-1 12 TRBV18 - - TGTGCCAGCTCTCTTGAGGGGGATGAGCAGTTCTTC CASSLEGDEQFF
TRBJ1-4 15 TRBV7-9 few - TGTGCCAGCAGCGTAGAACAGGGTCTTGGCGAAAAACTGTTTTTT CASSVEQGLGEKLFF
TRBJ2-2 16 TRBV19 - TRBD1 TGTGCCAGTAGTATGGGACAGGGGGCAGGTACCGGGGAGCTGTTTTTT CASSMGQGAGTGELFF
TRBJ1-3 13 TRBV6-5 - TRBD1 TGTGCCAGCAGACAGGGGCTGGGAAACACCATATATTTT CASRQGLGNTIYF
TRBJ2-5 13 TRBV7-6 - - TGTGCCAGCAGCTTAACACAAACGGAGACCCAGTACTTC CASSLTQTETQYF
TRBJ1-2 14 TRBV6-5 - - TGTGCCAGCAGCAAGACATCGGTGGGCTATGGCTACACCTTC CASSKTSVGYGYTF
TRBJ1-6 13 TRBV6-5 - TRBD1 TGTGCCAGCAGCCGGACAGGAGCAGGACCCCTCCACTTT CASSRTGAGPLHF
TRBJ1-5 14 TRBV7-2 - TRBD1 TGTGCCAGCAGCACGGACAGGGGAGGTCAGCCCCAGCATTTT CASSTDRGGQPQHF
TRBJ1-5 13 TRBV7-9 - - TGTGCCAGCAGCTTAGGGCTCAACCAGCCCCAGCATTTT CASSLGLNQPQHF
TRBJ2-2 19 TRBV11-2 - TRBD2 TGTGCCAGCAGCTTAGGAGCGGGAGGCAAACGATTGATCACCGGGGAGCTGTTTTTT CASSLGAGGKRLITGELFF
TRBJ2-3 14 TRBV6-6 - - TGTGCCAGCAGTTACTCGAGAGGGACAGATACGCAGTATTTT CASSYSRGTDTQYF
TRBJ2-7 16 TRBV6-6 - TRBD1 TGTGCCAGCAGGACCTCCGAGCTCGGGACAGGGAGCGAGCAGTACTTC CASRTSELGTGSEQYF
TRBJ1-1 14 TRBV21-1 - - TGTGCCAGCAGCACCCGCCAGGGTAGGTCTGAAGCTTTCTTT CASSTRQGRSEAFF
TRBJ2-7 15 TRBV7-2 - TRBD2 TGTGCCAGCAGCCGAACGTCCGGGACTAGCACCGAGCAGTACTTC CASSRTSGTSTEQYF
TRBJ2-7 14 TRBV28 - TRBD1 TGTGCCAGCAGTTCTGGACAGGTACACTACGAGCAGTACTTC CASSSGQVHYEQYF
TRBJ2-1 14 TRBV6-4 - TRBD2 TGTGCCAGCAGTGAGCTAGCGGGAGTCAATGAGCAGTTCTTC CASSELAGVNEQFF
TRBJ1-6 14 TRBV19 - - TGTGCCAGTAGTAGTGGAGGGTTGAGTTCACCCCTCCACTTT CASSSGGLSSPLHF
TRBJ2-1 17 TRBV5-8 - TRBD2 TGTGCCAGCAGCTTGGCACGGACTAGCGGGAGGGACAATGAGCAGTTCTTC CASSLARTSGRDNEQFF
TRBJ1-1 13 TRBV30 - - TGTGCCTCTAGGGGAGGGACAAACACTGAAGCTTTCTTT CASRGGTNTEAFF
TRBJ2-7 14 TRBV5-1 - TRBD1 TGCACCAGCAGCTTTACAGGGGGACCCTACGAGCAGTACTTC CTSSFTGGPYEQYF
TRBJ2-3 15 TRBV18 - - TGTGCCAGCTCACCACAAGCCTCCCGGACAGATACGCAGTATTTT CASSPQASRTDTQYF
TRBJ1-1 15 TRBV9 - TRBD1 TGTGCCAGCAGCGTAGCTGGGACAGGGGACACTGAAGCTTTCTTT CASSVAGTGDTEAFF